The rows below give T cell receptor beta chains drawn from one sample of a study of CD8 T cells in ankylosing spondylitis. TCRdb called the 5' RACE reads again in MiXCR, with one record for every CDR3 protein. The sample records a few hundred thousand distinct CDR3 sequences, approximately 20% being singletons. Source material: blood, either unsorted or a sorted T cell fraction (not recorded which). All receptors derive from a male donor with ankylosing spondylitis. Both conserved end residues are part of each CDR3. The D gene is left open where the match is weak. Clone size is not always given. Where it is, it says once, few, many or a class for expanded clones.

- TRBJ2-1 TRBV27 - TGTGCCAGCAGTAGGAGGGGACTGGCGAGTGAGCAGTTCTTC CASSRRGLASEQFF
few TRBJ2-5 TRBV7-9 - TGTGCCAGCAGCTTAGACTCAGACCCCCAGTACTTC CASSLDSDPQYF
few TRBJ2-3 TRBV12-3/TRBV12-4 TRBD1 TGTGCCAGCACCCCAGGGGACAGAACCACAGATACGCAGTATTTT CASTPGDRTTDTQYF
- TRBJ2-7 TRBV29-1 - TGCAGCGTTGAATGGGCTAGCGATGCCTACGAGCAGTACTTC CSVEWASDAYEQYF
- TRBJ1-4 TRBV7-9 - TGTGCCAGCAGCTTAGGACAGCGCGAAAAACTGTTTTTT CASSLGQREKLFF
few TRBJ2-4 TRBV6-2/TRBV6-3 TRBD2 TGTGCCAGCAGAGGGACTACAGCCAAAAACATTCAGTACTTC CASRGTTAKNIQYF
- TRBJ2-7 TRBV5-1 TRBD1 TGCGCCAGCAGCTTGGTGTTGGGACAGGGTTACGAGCAGTACTTC CASSLVLGQGYEQYF
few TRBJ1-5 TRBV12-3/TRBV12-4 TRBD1 TGTGCCAGCAGGCCTCAGGGGGATCGGAATCAGCCCCAGCATTTT CASRPQGDRNQPQHF
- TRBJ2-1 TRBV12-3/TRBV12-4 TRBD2 TGTGCCAGCAGTTCGGGGCTAGCGGGAATCCCGGGGGGCAATGAGCAGTTCTTC CASSSGLAGIPGGNEQFF
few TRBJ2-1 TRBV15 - TGTGCCACCAGCAGTAGCCGGTTCAACTACAATGAGCAGTTCTTC CATSSSRFNYNEQFF
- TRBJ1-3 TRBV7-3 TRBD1 TGTGCCAGCAGGAACCTTGGACAGGGGGCGAATGGAAACACCATATATTTT CASRNLGQGANGNTIYF
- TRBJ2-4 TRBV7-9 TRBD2 TGTGCCAGCAGCTTAGACGTAGCGGGAGGCCGTCGCATTCAGTACTTC CASSLDVAGGRRIQYF
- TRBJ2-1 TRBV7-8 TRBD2 TGTGCCAGCAGCTTAGCACGACTAGCGGGAGTGTTCTTC CASSLARLAGVFF
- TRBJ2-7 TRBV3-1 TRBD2 TGTGCCAGCAGCCAATATTCGTCTAGCGGGATCAAGCAGTACTTC CASSQYSSSGIKQYF
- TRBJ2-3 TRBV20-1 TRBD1 TGCAGTGCATACAGGGGGGTCACAGATACGCAGTATTTT CSAYRGVTDTQYF
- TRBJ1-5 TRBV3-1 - TGTGCCAGCAGCCCTACAGGCTCCGGATCGCCCCAGCATTTT CASSPTGSGSPQHF
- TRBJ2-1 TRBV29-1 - TGCAGCGCGGCCGGGACCCTCAATGAGCAGTTCTTC CSAAGTLNEQFF
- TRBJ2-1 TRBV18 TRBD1 TGTGCCAGCTCATCGACCGGGACAGGGGCCTCCTACAATGAGCAGTTCTTC CASSSTGTGASYNEQFF
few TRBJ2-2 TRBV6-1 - TGTGCCAGCAGTGCTAGGGGTGGCACCGGGGAGCTGTTTTTT CASSARGGTGELFF
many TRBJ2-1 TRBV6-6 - TGTGCCAGCAGTTACGGGACTTTCAATGAGCAGTTCTTC CASSYGTFNEQFF
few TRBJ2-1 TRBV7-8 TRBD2 TGTGCCAGCAGCTTAACGAGCGGGATAGCCAATGAGCAGTTCTTC CASSLTSGIANEQFF
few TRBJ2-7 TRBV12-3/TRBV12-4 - TGTGCCAGCAGTTTAGGGGTTTCCTACGAGCAGTACTTC CASSLGVSYEQYF
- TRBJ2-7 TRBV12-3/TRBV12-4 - TGTGCCAGCAGTTTCCCCCGTAACGACGAGCAGTACTTC CASSFPRNDEQYF
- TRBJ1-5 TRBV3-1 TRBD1 TGTGCCAGCAGCAGGGGGCCGGAACAGCCCCAGCATTTT CASSRGPEQPQHF
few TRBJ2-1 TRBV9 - TGTGCCAGCAGCAGAAGAGGGCTAAGCTCCTACAATGAGCAGTTCTTC CASSRRGLSSYNEQFF
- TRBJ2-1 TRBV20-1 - TGCAGTGCCCAATCGCCCGTCCTATACAATGAGCAGTTCTTC CSAQSPVLYNEQFF
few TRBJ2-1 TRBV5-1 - TGCGCCAGCAGCTTGGTGGGTAGCGGTTCCTACAATGAGCAGTTCTTC CASSLVGSGSYNEQFF
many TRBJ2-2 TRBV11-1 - TGTGCCAGCAGCCCCCGAGAGGTCGGGGAGCTGTTTTTT CASSPREVGELFF
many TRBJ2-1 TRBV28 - TGTGCCAGCAGTTTATGGGGGACTGGGAGCTCCTACAATGAGCAGTTCTTC CASSLWGTGSSYNEQFF
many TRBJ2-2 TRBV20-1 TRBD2 TGCAGTGCTATTGGACTAGCGGGAGACACCGGGGAGCTGTTTTTT CSAIGLAGDTGELFF
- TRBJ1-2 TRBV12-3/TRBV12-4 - TGTGCCAGCAGTTACCGGACTGGCTACACCTTC CASSYRTGYTF
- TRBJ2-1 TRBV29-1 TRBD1 TGCAGCGTTGGACAGGGAGCGTTTGGAGTTTCCGACAATGAGCAGTTCTTC CSVGQGAFGVSDNEQFF
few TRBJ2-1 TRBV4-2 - TGTGCCAGCAGCCCCGTTCTTAGGGATGAGCAGTTCTTC CASSPVLRDEQFF
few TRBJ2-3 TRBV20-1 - TGCAGTGCTATCACCCTTAGTTCTAGCACAGATACGCAGTATTTT CSAITLSSSTDTQYF
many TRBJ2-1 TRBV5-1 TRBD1 TGCGCCAGCAGCCCGGGACAGGAAAGTTTCTCCTACAATGAGCAGTTCTTC CASSPGQESFSYNEQFF
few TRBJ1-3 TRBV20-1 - TGCAGTGCTAACTCACGCTCTGGAAACACCATATATTTT CSANSRSGNTIYF
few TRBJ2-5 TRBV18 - TGTGCCAGCTCACCTCTCAGGGAAGAGACCCAGTACTTC CASSPLREETQYF
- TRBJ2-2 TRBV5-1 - TGCGCCAGCAGTGAAACAGCGGCCACCGGGGAGCTGTTTTTT CASSETAATGELFF
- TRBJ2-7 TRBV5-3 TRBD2 TGTGCCAGAAGCCACGGACTAGCGGGAGAATCCTACGAGCAGTACTTC CARSHGLAGESYEQYF
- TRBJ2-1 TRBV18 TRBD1 TGTGCCAGCTCACCCCTCGACAGGGCGACTTACAATGAGCAGTTCTTC CASSPLDRATYNEQFF
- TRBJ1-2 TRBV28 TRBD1 TGTGCCAGCAGGTCAGGGGGAAGCTATGGCTACACCTTC CASRSGGSYGYTF
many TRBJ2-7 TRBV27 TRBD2 TGTGCCAGCAGCCCCGGGACTAGCGGGAGGATATGGCGTTACGAGCAGTACTTC CASSPGTSGRIWRYEQYF
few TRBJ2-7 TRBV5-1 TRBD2 TGCGCCAGCAGCGCCGGGACTAGCCCCTACGAGCAGTACTTC CASSAGTSPYEQYF
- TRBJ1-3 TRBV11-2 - TGTGCCAGCAGCGGAGGGCTGTTCTCTGGCGGAAACACCATATATTTT CASSGGLFSGGNTIYF
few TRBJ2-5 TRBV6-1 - TGTGCCAGCACCAGGGGTCAAGAGACCCAGTACTTC CASTRGQETQYF
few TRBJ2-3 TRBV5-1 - TGCGCCAGCAGCTTGGAAAATTCTGGGGATACGCAGTATTTT CASSLENSGDTQYF
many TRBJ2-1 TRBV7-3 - TGTGCCAGCAGCTTAACGTTAGGGGGGAATGAGCAGTTCTTC CASSLTLGGNEQFF
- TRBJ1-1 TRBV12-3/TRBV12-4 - TGTGCCAGCAGTTTTAGCGGTGGGGCTGAAGCTTTCTTT CASSFSGGAEAFF
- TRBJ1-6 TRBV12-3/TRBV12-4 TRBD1 TGTGCCAGCAGTTCCGGGACAGGGACGTCACCCCTCCACTTT CASSSGTGTSPLHF
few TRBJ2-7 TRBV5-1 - TGCGCCAGCAGCGATGAGGGAGTCGGCTCCTACGAGCAGTACTTC CASSDEGVGSYEQYF
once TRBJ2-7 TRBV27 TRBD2 TGTGCCAGCAGTTTAAAGGCCCCCCTTGCGGGAGAAATCTACGAGCAGTACTTC CASSLKAPLAGEIYEQYF